Each of the 23 T cell receptor beta chains below was sequenced from the same sample in a study of T cells after yellow fever vaccination. TCRdb re-called the 5' RACE reads through MiXCR, storing one row per CDR3 protein. The sample contains approximately 70,000 distinct CDR3 sequences, approximately 7% of which appear only once. This material consisted of CD8+ T cells sorted from PBMCs, taken more than 40 days after the first yellow fever vaccination. Receptors were obtained from a man younger than 35 who received the YFV17D yellow fever vaccine.

This clonotype was seen repeatedly, ten times or more. The chain combines TRBV11-2 with TRBJ2-1; D call uncertain. Trimming cost V 6 bases and J 6 bases, with 18 bases left between them. Germline-derived CDR1 and CDR2 are SGHAT and FQNNGV. The CDR3 extends over 15 amino acids. The CDR3 loop is CASRMGKVGFNEQFF. CDR3 DNA sequence: TGTGCCAGCAGGATGGGGAAGGTGGGCTTCAATGAGCAGTTCTTC.

The sample holds a few counts of this clonotype. V gene TRBV12-3 or TRBV12-4 combines with J gene TRBJ2-1; D is uncertain. The V and J ends lost 6 bases and 5 bases respectively, with 5 bases between them. The CDR3 covers 11 residues. The CDR3 DNA follows: TGTGCCAGCAGATACAACAATGAGCAGTTCTTC. Translation: CASRYNNEQFF.

This clonotype has ten or more counts. This chain uses TRBV20-1 with TRBJ2-7, with 7 bases lining up with TRBD1. Germline loops: CDR1 DFQATT, CDR2 SNEGSKA (reference sequence). This CDR3 region has 13 residues. V trimming: 6 bases; J trimming: 1 base; junction bases outside the gene matches: 6. The CDR3 loop is CSAQGDISYEQYF. The CDR3 DNA is TGCAGTGCCCAGGGGGACATATCCTACGAGCAGTACTTC.

This clonotype has a count of ten or more. The V gene is TRBV6-6, the J gene TRBJ2-5; D is unclear. The CDR3 length is 13 residues. CDR1 is MNHNY and CDR2 is SVGAGI in the germline V gene (reference sequence). The V gene lost 9 bases and the J gene lost 1 base, with 12 bases spanning the gap. CDR3 region: CASLIGPQETQYF. CDR3 nucleotides: TGTGCCAGTTTGATCGGCCCCCAAGAGACCCAGTACTTC.

This clonotype has just a few counts. The chain couples TRBV7-9 to TRBJ1-1; 7 nucleotides line up with TRBD1. The V and J ends lost 9 bases and 2 bases, in that order; junction bases with no gene match: 27. Germline CDR1 is SEHNR and CDR2 is FQNEAQ (reference sequence). The CDR3 has 20 amino acids. Written as DNA, the CDR3 is TGTGCCAGTCCCCCCGACTCTGGGCAGGGGGAAGATAGACTTAACACTGAAGCTTTCTTT. It encodes CASPPDSGQGEDRLNTEAFF.

The table lists this clonotype with many counts. The genes are TRBV6-5 and TRBJ2-2; unclear D gene. V dropped 2 bases and J dropped 1 base, with 5 bases sitting between them. The CDR3 length is 14 residues. CDR1 is MNHEY, CDR2 SVGAGI, per germline. The CDR3 DNA follows: TGTGCCAGCAGTTACGGGGTGAACACCGGGGAGCTGTTTTTT. It is translated as CASSYGVNTGELFF.

This clonotype was counted ten times or more. The J gene is TRBJ1-1, the V gene TRBV5-5, with no clear D. V dropped 0 bases and J dropped 0 bases, with 3 bases sitting between them. CDR3 length: 13 residues. Germline V gene sequence: CDR1 SGHKS, CDR2 YYEKEE (reference sequence). The CDR3 region has the DNA TGTGCCAGCAGCTTGGACGTGAACACTGAAGCTTTCTTT. Amino acids: CASSLDVNTEAFF.

In this sample, this clonotype turned up a few times. CDR3 region: CASSAILAESSTDTQYF. Written as DNA, the CDR3 is TGTGCCAGCAGCGCCATACTAGCGGAGTCTAGCACAGATACGCAGTATTTT. The rearrangement joins TRBV11-2 to TRBJ2-3, with 8 bases lining up with TRBD2. This CDR3 is 17 amino acids long. J was trimmed by 0 bases and V by 5 bases; bases with no gene match: 10. Germline lookup yields CDR1 SGHAT and CDR2 FQNNGV.

This clonotype was observed at least ten times. The gene calls are TRBV5-1 and TRBJ2-7; TRBD2 might be the D (6 bases). This CDR3 is 16 amino acids long. Germline CDR1 and CDR2: SGHRS and YFSETQ. Trimming removed 0 bases from V and 1 base from J, with 14 bases in between. CDR3 in DNA: TGCGCCAGCAGCTTGGCCCCGGGGGTCGATTCCTACGAGCAGTACTTC. Translating it yields CASSLAPGVDSYEQYF.

This clonotype appeared a few times. This chain uses TRBV6-1 with TRBJ1-3; D is undetermined. V shed 5 bases and J shed 0 bases, with 11 bases lying between them. Germline V CDR1 and CDR2: MNHNS, SASEGT. CDR3 length: 15 amino acids. CDR3 coding DNA: TGTGCCAGCAGTCGGCGACCGCTCTCTGGAAACACCATATATTTT. Protein: CASSRRPLSGNTIYF.

This clonotype came up many times. The chain recombines TRBV7-9 with TRBJ2-5; D is uncertain. The CDR3 has 13 residues. Deletions cut 7 bases from V and 4 bases from J, with 13 bases between. The germline CDR1 and CDR2 sequences are SEHNR and FQNEAQ (reference sequence). Here the CDR3 DNA reads TGTGCCAGCACCCAGGTAGCCCCAGAGACCCAGTACTTC. This translates into CASTQVAPETQYF.

This clonotype was observed many times. The V gene is TRBV6-5, the J gene TRBJ1-1; D remains unclear. Trimming cost V 2 bases and J 6 bases, with 10 bases left between them. CDR1 is MNHEY, CDR2 SVGAGI, per germline. This CDR3 region has 13 residues. The CDR3 sequence: CASSYGGVAEAFF. The CDR3 DNA follows: TGTGCCAGCAGTTACGGCGGGGTTGCTGAAGCTTTCTTT.

This sequence joins TRBV13 and TRBJ1-5, with a possible D match to TRBD1 (5 bases). The germline V and J ends were trimmed by 7 bases and 5 bases, with 18 bases remaining between them. The CDR3 runs to 15 residues. From germline, CDR1 is PRHDT and CDR2 FYEKMQ (reference sequence). The CDR3 DNA reads TGTGCCAGCACCAGGCGGGACGCCTACGATCAGCCCCAGCATTTT. Residues: CASTRRDAYDQPQHF.

Ten or more counts support this clonotype. The chain couples TRBV9 to TRBJ2-2; 7 positions agree with TRBD1. V lost 0 bases, J lost 0 bases, and 2 bases stayed unmatched. The CDR3 consists of 16 residues. Germline assignment: CDR1 SGDLS and CDR2 YYNGEE. The CDR3 is CASSVATGANTGELFF. DNA of the CDR3: TGTGCCAGCAGCGTAGCTACAGGGGCGAACACCGGGGAGCTGTTTTTT.

This clonotype came up many times. This sequence joins TRBV11-2 and TRBJ2-5; the D gene is possibly TRBD2 (6 bases). Germline-derived CDR1 and CDR2 are SGHAT and FQNNGV. The CDR3 runs 14 residues. Trimming pared 7 bases from V and 5 bases from J, leaving 17 bases between. CDR3 region: CASTPRGSGETQYF. The CDR3 nucleotides are TGTGCCAGCACCCCCCGGGGGTCGGGCGAGACCCAGTACTTC. Complete variable domain (other parts from reference TRBV11-2 and TRBJ2-5): EAGVAQSPRYKIIEKRQSVAFWCNPISGHATLYWYQQILGQGPKLLIQFQNNGVVDDSQLPKDRFSAERLKGVDSTLKIQPAKLEDSAVYLCASTPRGSGETQYFGPGTRLLVL.

The sample holds many counts of this clonotype. The chain is built from TRBV6-2 or TRBV6-3 and TRBJ1-5; D unresolved. Germline V lookup: CDR1 MNHEY, CDR2 SVGEGT. The CDR3 has 16 amino acids. V lost 6 bases and J 0 bases, leaving 15 bases between the germline ends. The CDR3 DNA follows: TGTGCCAGCAGCCCGGACCTCTACGATAGCAATCAGCCCCAGCATTTT. Amino acid sequence: CASSPDLYDSNQPQHF.

This clonotype was picked up a small number of times. This chain joins TRBV5-1 and TRBJ1-1; 7 bases agree with TRBD1. The V gene end was trimmed by 4 bases and the J gene end by 0 bases; junction bases not matched to a gene: 12. The CDR3 has 17 residues. Per the germline V gene, CDR1 is SGHRS and CDR2 is YFSETQ. CDR3 sequence: CASSTGTAVDLNTEAFF. DNA for the CDR3: TGCGCCAGCAGCACCGGGACAGCGGTTGATTTGAACACTGAAGCTTTCTTT.

The table lists this clonotype with many counts. This chain connects TRBV12-3 or TRBV12-4 to TRBJ2-3, with a weak D call TRBD2 (6 bases). The CDR3 has 15 amino acids. The V and J ends lost 6 bases and 5 bases respectively, with 18 bases between them. CDR3 coding DNA: TGTGCCAGCAGCCCTCTTGCGCGGGGAGGAGATACGCAGTATTTT. Residues: CASSPLARGGDTQYF.

The rearrangement joins TRBV25-1 to TRBJ1-3; D gene uncertain. Germline V gene sequence: CDR1 MGHDK, CDR2 SYGVNS. Trimming removed 6 bases at V and 0 bases at J, with 6 bases between. CDR3 size: 13 residues. The chain's CDR3 is CASRWSSGNTIYF. CDR3 coding DNA: TGTGCCAGCAGGTGGTCCTCTGGAAACACCATATATTTT.

V and J are TRBV7-9 and TRBJ2-7; 8 bases map to TRBD2. The CDR3 has 14 residues. The V segment lost 5 bases and the J segment 2 bases; nucleotides outside the gene matches: 5. Germline V gene sequence: CDR1 SEHNR, CDR2 FQNEAQ (reference sequence). The CDR3 region is CASSPGLATYEQYF. The CDR3 nucleotides are TGTGCCAGCAGCCCCGGACTAGCCACCTACGAGCAGTACTTC.

This clonotype appeared many times. This chain connects TRBV4-1 to TRBJ2-1; 7 nucleotides align to TRBD2. V lost 4 bases to trimming and J lost 2 bases; unmatched junction nucleotides: 8. The CDR3 totals 16 residues. Germline V lookup: CDR1 MGHRA, CDR2 YSYEKL. In DNA form, the CDR3 reads TGCGCCAGCAGCCTCAGATCGGGGGGTACCTACAATGAGCAGTTCTTC. Translating it yields CASSLRSGGTYNEQFF.

The chain uses TRBV4-3 and TRBJ1-3; D unclear. V gave up 1 base and J gave up 0 bases, with 7 bases separating them. This CDR3 has 15 amino acids. Germline V lookup: CDR1 LGHNA, CDR2 YSLEER. The CDR3 DNA reads as TGCGCCAGCAGCCAAGTCAGAACCTCTGGAAACACCATATATTTT. Translated, it gives CASSQVRTSGNTIYF.

This clonotype was recorded many times. J is TRBJ1-1 and V is TRBV4-3; D call uncertain. Trimming took 3 bases from V and 4 from J, leaving 6 bases between them. Germline CDR1 is LGHNA and CDR2 is YSLEER. This CDR3 comprises 12 residues. In DNA form, the CDR3 reads TGCGCCAGCAGCCAGAAAGGCACTGAAGCTTTCTTT. Translated, it gives CASSQKGTEAFF.